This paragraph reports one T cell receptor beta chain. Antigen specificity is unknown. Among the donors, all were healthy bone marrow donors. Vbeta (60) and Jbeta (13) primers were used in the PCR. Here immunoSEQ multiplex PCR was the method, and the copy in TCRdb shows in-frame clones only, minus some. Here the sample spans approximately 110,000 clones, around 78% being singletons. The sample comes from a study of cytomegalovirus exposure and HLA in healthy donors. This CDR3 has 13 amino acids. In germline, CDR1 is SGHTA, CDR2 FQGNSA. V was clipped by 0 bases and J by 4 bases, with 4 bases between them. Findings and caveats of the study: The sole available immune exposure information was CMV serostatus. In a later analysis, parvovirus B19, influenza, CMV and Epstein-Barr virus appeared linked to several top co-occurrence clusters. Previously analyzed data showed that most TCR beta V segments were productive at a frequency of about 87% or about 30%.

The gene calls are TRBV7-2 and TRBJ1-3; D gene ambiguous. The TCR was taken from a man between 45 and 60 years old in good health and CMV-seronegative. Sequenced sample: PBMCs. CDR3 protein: CASSLARGNTIYF. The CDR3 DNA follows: TGTGCCAGCAGCTTAGCTCGGGGAAACACCATATATTTT.